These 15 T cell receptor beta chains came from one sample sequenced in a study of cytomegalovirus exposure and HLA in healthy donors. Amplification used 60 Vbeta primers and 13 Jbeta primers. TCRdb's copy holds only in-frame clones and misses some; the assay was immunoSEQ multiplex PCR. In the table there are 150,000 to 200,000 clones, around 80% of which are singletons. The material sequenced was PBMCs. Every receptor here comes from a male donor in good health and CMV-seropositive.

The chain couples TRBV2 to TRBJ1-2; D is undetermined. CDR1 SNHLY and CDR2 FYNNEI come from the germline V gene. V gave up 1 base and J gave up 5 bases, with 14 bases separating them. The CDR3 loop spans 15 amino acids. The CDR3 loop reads CASSEGAAATYGYTF. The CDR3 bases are TGTGCCAGCAGTGAAGGTGCAGCAGCGACTTATGGCTACACCTTC. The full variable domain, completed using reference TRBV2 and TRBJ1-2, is EPEVTQTPSHQVTQMGQEVILRCVPISNHLYFYWYRQILGQKVEFLVSFYNNEISEKSEIFDDQFSVERPDGSNFTLKIRSTKLEDSAMYFCASSEGAAATYGYTFGSGTRLTVV.

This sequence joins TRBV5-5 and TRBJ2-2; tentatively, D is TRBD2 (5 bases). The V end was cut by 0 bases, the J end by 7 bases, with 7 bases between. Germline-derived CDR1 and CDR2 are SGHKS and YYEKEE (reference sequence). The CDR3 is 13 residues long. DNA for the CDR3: TGTGCCAGCAGCTTGGCAGGAGGCGGGGAGCTGTTTTTT. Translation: CASSLAGGGELFF.

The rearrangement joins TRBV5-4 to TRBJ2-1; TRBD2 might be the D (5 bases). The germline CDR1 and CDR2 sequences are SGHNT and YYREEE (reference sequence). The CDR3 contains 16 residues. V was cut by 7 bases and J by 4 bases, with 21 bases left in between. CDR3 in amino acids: CASGNEGVAIYNEQFF. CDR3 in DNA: TGTGCCAGCGGGAATGAGGGAGTAGCGATATACAATGAGCAGTTCTTC.

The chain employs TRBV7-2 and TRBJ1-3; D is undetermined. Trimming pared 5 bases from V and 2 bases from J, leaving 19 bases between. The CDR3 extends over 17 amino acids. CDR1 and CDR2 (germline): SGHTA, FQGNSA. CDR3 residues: CASSLRLVRETGNTIYF. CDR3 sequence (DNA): TGTGCCAGCAGCCTCAGACTAGTTAGAGAGACTGGAAACACCATATATTTT.

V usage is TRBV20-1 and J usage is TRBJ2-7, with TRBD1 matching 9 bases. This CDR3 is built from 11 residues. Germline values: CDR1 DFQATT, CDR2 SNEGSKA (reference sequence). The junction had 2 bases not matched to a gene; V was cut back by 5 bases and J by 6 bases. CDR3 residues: CSAGGQGEQYF. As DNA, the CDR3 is TGCAGTGCTGGGGGACAGGGCGAGCAGTACTTC.

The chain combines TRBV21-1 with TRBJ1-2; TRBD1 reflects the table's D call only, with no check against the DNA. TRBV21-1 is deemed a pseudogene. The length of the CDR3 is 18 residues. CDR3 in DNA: TGTGCCAGCAGCAAAGCGCTTGGACAGGGCCCCTCTGAAGATGGCTACACCTTC. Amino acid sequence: CASSKALGQGPSEDGYTF.

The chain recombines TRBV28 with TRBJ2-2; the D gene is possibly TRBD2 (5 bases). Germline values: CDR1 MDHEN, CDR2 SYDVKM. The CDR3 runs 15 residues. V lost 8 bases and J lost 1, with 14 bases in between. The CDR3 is CASLQDRGNTGELFF. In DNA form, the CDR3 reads TGTGCCAGCCTTCAGGACCGGGGGAACACCGGGGAGCTGTTTTTT.

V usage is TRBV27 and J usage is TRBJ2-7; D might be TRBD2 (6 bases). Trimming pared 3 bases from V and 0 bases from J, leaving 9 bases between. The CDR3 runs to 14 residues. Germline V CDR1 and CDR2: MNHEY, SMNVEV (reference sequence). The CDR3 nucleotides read TGTGCCAGCAGTTTCCAGCGGGCCTCCTACGAGCAGTACTTC. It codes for CASSFQRASYEQYF.

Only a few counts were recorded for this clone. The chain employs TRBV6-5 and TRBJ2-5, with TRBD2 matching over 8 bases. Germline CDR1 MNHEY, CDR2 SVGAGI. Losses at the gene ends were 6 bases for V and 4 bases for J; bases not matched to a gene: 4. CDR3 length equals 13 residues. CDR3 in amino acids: CASRSGGPETQYF. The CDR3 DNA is TGTGCCAGCAGAAGCGGGGGACCAGAGACCCAGTACTTC.

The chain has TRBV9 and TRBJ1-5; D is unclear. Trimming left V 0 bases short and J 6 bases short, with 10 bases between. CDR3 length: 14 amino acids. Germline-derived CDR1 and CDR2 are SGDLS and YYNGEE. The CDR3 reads CASSVEAGFQPQHF. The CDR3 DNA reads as TGTGCCAGCAGCGTAGAGGCAGGCTTTCAGCCCCAGCATTTT.

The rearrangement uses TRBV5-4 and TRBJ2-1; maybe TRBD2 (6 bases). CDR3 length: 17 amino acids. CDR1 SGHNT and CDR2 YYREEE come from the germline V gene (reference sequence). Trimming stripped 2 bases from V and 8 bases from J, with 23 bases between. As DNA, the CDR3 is TGTGCCAGCAGCTTAGGGCGAGGAGGGAAGGTCTGGGATGAGCAGTTCTTC. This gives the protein CASSLGRGGKVWDEQFF. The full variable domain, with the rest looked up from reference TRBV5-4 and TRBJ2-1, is ETGVTQSPTHLIKTRGQQVTLRCSSQSGHNTVSWYQQALGQGPQFIFQYYREEENGRGNFPPRFSGLQFPNYSSELNVNALELDDSALYLCASSLGRGGKVWDEQFFGPGTRLTVL.

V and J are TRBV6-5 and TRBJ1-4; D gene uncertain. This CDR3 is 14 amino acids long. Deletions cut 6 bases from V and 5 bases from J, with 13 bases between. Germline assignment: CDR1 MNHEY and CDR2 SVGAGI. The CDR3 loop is CASSQGRLNEKLFF. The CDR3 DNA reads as TGTGCCAGCAGCCAAGGGAGGTTGAATGAAAAACTGTTTTTT.

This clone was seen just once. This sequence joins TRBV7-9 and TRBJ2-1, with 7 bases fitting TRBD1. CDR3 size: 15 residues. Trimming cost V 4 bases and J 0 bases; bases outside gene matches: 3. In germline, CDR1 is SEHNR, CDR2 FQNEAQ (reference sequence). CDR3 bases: TGTGCCAGCAGCTCCAGGGGGAGCTCCTACAATGAGCAGTTCTTC. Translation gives CASSSRGSSYNEQFF.

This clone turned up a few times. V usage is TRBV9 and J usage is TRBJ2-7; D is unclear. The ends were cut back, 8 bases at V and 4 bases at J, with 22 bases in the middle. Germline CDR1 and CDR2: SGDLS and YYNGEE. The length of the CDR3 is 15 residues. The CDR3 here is CASCFKQKAAYEQYF. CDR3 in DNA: TGTGCCAGTTGTTTCAAGCAGAAGGCGGCATACGAGCAGTACTTC.

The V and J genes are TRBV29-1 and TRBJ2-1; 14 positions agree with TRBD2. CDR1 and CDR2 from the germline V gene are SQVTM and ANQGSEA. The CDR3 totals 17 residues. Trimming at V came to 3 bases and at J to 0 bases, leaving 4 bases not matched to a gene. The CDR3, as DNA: TGCAGCGTTGAGGGACTAGCGGGGGCGAGCTCCTACAATGAGCAGTTCTTC. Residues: CSVEGLAGASSYNEQFF.